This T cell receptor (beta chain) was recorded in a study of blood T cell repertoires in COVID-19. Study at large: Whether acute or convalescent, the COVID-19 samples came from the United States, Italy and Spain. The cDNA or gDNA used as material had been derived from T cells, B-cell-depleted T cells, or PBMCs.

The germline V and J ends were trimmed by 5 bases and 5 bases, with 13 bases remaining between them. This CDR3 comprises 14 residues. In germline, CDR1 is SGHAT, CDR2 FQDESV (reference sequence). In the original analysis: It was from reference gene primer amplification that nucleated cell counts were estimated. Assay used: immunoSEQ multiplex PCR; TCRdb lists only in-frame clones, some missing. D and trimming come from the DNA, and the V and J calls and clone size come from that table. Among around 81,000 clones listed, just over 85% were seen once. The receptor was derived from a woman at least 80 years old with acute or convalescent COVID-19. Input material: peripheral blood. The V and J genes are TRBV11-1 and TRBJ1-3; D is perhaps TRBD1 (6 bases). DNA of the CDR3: TGTGCCAGCAGCCAGGACAGAGCCCGAAACACCATATATTTT. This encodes CASSQDRARNTIYF. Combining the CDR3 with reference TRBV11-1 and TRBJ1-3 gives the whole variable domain EAEVAQSPRYKITEKSQAVAFWCDPISGHATLYWYRQILGQGPELLVQFQDESVVDDSQLPKDRFSAERLKGVDSTLKIQPAELGDSAMYLCASSQDRARNTIYFGEGSWLTVV.